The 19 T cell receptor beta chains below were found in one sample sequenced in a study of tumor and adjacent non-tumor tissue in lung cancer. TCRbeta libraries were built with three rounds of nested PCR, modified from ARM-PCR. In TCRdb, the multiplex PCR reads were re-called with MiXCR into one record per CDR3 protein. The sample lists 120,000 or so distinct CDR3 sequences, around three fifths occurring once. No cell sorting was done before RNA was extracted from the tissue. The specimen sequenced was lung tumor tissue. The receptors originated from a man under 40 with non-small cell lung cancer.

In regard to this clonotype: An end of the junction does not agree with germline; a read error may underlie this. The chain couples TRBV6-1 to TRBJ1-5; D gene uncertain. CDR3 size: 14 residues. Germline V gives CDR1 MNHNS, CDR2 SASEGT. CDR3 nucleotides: TGTGCCAGCAGTGCTGAAGACCCCAATCAGTCCCAGCATTTT. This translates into CASSAEDPNQSQHF.

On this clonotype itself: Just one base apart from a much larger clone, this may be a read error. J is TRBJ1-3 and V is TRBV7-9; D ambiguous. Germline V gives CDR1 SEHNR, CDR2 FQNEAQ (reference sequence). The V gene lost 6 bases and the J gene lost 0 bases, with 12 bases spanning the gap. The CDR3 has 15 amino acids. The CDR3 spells CASRPTRTSGNTIYF. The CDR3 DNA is TGTGCCAGCAGACCGACTCGGACCTCTGGAAACACCATATATTTT.

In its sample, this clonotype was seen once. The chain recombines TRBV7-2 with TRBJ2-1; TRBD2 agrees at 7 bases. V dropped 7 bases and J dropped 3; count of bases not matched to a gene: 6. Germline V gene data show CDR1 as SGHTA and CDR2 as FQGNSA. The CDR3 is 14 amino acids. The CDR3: CASKIAGSYNEQFF. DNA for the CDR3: TGTGCCAGCAAAATAGCGGGCAGCTACAATGAGCAGTTCTTC.

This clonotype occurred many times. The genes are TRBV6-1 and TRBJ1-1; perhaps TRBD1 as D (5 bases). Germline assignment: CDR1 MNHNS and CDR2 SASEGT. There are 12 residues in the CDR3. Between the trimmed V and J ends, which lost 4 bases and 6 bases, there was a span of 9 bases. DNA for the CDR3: TGTGCCAGCAGTGTAATGGGGGCTGAAGCTTTCTTT. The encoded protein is CASSVMGAEAFF.

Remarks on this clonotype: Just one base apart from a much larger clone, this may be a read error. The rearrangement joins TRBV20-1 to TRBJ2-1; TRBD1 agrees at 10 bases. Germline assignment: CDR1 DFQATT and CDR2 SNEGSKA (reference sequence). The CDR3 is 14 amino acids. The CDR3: CGALTGGFNNEQFF. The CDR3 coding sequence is TGCGGTGCCCTGACAGGGGGCTTTAACAATGAGCAGTTCTTC.

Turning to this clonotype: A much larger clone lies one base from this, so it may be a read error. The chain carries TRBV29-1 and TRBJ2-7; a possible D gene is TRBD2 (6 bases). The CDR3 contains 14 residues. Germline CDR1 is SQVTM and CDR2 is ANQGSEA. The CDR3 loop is CIVGRGLSPNEQYF. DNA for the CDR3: TGCATCGTTGGAAGGGGACTTAGCCCCAACGAGCAGTACTTC.

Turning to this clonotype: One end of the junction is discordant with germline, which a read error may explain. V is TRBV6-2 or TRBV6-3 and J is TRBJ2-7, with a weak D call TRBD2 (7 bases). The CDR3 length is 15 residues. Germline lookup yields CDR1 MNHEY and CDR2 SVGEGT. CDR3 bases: TGTGCCAACAGTTACCCCCAGAGGGGGGGCTACGAGCAGTACTTC. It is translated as CANSYPQRGGYEQYF.

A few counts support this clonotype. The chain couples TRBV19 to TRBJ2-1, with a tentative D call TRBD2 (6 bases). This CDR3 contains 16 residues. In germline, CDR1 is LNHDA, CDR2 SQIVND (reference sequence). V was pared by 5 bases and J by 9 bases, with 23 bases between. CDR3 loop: CASSLPPLSRGGEQFF. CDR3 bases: TGTGCCAGTAGTCTACCTCCCTTAAGCCGGGGAGGTGAGCAGTTCTTC.

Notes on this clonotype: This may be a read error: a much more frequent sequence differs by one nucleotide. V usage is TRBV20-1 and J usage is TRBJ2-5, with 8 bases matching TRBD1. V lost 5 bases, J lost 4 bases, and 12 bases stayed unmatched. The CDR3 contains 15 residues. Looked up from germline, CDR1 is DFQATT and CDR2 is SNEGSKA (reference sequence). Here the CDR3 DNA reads TGCAGTGCTTTATTTTGGACAGGGCTGGGAGAGACCCAGTACTTC. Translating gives CSALFWTGLGETQYF.

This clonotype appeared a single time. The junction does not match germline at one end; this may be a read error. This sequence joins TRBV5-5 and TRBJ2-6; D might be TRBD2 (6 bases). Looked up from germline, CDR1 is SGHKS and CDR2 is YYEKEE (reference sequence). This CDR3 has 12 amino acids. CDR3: CASSLGRRDLIF. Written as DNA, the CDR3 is TGTGCCAGTAGCTTGGGACGGCGGGACCTGATTTTC. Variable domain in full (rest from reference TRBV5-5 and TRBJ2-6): DAGVTQSPTHLIKTRGQQVTLRCSPISGHKSVSWYQQVLGQGPQFIFQYYEKEERGRGNFPDRFSARQFPNYSSELNVNALLLGDSALYLCASSLGRRDLIFGAGSRLTVL.

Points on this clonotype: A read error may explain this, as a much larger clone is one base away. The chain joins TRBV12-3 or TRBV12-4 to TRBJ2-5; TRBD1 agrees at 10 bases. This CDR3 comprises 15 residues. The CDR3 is CARSLGQGDQETQYF. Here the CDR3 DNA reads TGTGCCCGCAGCCTCGGACAGGGGGATCAAGAGACCCAGTACTTC.

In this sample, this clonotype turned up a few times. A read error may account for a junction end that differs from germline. This CDR3 is CASSQLAGDYNEQLF. The CDR3 region has the DNA TGCGCCAGCAGCCAACTAGCGGGGGACTACAATGAGCAGCTCTTC. The chain uses TRBV4-1 and TRBJ2-1; 10 bases align to TRBD2. The V gene's germline CDR1 is MGHRA and CDR2 YSYEKL. This CDR3 spans 15 amino acids.

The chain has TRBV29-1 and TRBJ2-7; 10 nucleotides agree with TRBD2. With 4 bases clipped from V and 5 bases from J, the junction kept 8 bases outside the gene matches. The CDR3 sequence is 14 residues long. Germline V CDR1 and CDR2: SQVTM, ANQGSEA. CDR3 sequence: CSVVLAGVFDEQYF. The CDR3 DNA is TGCAGCGTTGTTCTAGCGGGAGTTTTCGACGAGCAGTACTTC.

The CDR3: CASSTQQGAQGGYGYTF. Here the CDR3 DNA reads TGTGCCAGTAGTACCCAACAGGGGGCGCAAGGAGGCTATGGCTACACCTTC. The V call is TRBV19, the J call TRBJ1-2, with 9 bases aligning to TRBD1. Germline V gives CDR1 LNHDA, CDR2 SQIVND (reference sequence). This CDR3 has 17 amino acids. Losses at the gene ends were 4 bases for V and 4 bases for J; bases not matched to a gene: 13. Variable domain in full (rest from reference TRBV19 and TRBJ1-2): DGGITQSPKYLFRKEGQNVTLSCEQNLNHDAMYWYRQDPGQGLRLIYYSQIVNDFQKGDIAEGYSVSREKKESFPLTVTSAQKNPTAFYLCASSTQQGAQGGYGYTFGSGTRLTVV.

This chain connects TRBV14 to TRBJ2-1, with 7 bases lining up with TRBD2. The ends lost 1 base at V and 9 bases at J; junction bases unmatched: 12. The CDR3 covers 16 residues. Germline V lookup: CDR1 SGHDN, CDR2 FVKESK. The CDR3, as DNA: TGTGCCAGCAGCCAAGCTCTACTAGCGACCGCCGCTGAGCAGTTCTTC. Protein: CASSQALLATAAEQFF.

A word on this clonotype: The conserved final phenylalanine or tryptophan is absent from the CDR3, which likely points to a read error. The CDR3, as DNA: TGTGCCAGCAGCTTAGGGGGACTAGCGGGGGGCTGGGATGAGCAGTTCCTC. This codes for CASSLGGLAGGWDEQFL. This rearrangement joins TRBV11-2 to TRBJ2-1, with 15 bases identical to TRBD2. Germline trimming cut 1 base from V and 8 bases from J; bases unmatched to any gene: 6. Germline V gives CDR1 SGHAT, CDR2 FQNNGV. The CDR3 consists of 17 residues.

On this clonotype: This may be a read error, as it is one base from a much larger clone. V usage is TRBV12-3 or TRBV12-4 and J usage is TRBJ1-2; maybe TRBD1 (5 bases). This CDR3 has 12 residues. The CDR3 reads CASSLGRGGFTF. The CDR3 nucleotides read TGTGCCAGCAGTTTGGGACGGGGAGGCTTCACCTTC.

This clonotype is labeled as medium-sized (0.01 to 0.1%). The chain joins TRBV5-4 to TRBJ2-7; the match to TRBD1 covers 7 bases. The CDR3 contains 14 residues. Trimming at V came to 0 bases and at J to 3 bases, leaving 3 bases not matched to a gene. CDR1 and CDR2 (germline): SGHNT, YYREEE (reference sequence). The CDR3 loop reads CASSLAGTDYEQYF. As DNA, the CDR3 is TGTGCCAGCAGCTTGGCCGGGACAGACTACGAGCAGTACTTC.

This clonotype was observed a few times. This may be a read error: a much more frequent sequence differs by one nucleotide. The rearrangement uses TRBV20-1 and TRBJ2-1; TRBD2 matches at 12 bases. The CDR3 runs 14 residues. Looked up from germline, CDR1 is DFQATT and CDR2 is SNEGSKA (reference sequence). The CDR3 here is CSTRPSGGAGEQFF. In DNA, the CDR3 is TGCAGTACTAGACCTAGCGGGGGGGCCGGTGAGCAGTTCTTC.